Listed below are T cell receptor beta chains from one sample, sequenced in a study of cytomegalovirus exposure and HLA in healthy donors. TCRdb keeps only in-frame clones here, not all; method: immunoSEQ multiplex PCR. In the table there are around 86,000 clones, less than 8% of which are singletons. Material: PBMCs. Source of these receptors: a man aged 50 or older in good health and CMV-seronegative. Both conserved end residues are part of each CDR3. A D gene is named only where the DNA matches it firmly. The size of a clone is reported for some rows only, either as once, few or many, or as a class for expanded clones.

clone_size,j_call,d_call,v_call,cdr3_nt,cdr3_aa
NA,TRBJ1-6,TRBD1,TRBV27,TGTGCCAGCAGTTTCTGGAGATCTAACGACAGGGTCTTCAGCTCCTATAATTCACCCCTCCACTTT,CASSFWRSNDRVFSSYNSPLHF
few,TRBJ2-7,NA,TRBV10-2,TGCGCCAGCAGTGAGTCCCAAGGGGTCGAGCAGTACTTC,CASSESQGVEQYF
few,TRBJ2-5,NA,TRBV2,TGTGCCAGCAGACAACTAGTATCTTCGGAGACCCAGTACTTC,CASRQLVSSETQYF
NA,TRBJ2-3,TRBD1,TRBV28,TGTGCCAGCAGTTCCACCGGGACAGGGTCTGGGGATACGCAGTATTTT,CASSSTGTGSGDTQYF
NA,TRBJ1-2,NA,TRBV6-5,TGTGCCAGCAGTTGGAGCAGGGCCTATGGCTACACCTTC,CASSWSRAYGYTF
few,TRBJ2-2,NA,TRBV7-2,TGTGCCAGCAGCTTATACAGGGGGGGGACCGGGGAGCTGTTTTTT,CASSLYRGGTGELFF
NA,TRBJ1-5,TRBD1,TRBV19,TGTGCCAGTAGTATCTTCCCGGGACAGGGAAGGACGTTGGGCAATCAGCCCCAGCATTTT,CASSIFPGQGRTLGNQPQHF
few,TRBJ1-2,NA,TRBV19,TGTGCCAGTAGTCCTGAGAGGGGGAACTATGGCTACACCTTC,CASSPERGNYGYTF
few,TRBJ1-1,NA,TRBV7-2,TGTGCCAGCAGCCAAGACAGGAACACTGAAGCTTTCTTT,CASSQDRNTEAFF
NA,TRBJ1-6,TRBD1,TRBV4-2,TGTGCCAGCAGCCAAGGCCAACCGGGACAGGGGAACTCACCCCTCCACTTT,CASSQGQPGQGNSPLHF
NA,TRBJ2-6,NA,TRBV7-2,TGTGCCAGCAGCGCAGGGGGGTATGGGGCCAACGTCCTGACTTTC,CASSAGGYGANVLTF
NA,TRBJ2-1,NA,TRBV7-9,TGTGCCAGCAGCTTAAAGTTGGGGAACCAAAAAAGAGGGAGTGAGCAGTTCTTC,CASSLKLGNQKRGSEQFF
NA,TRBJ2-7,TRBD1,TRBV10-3,TGTGCCATCAGCCCGTCGACAGGGGGCACCTACGAGCAGTACTTC,CAISPSTGGTYEQYF
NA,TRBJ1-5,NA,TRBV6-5,TGTGCCAGCAGTTACTCGAGTCAAGGCAATCAGCCCCAGCATTTT,CASSYSSQGNQPQHF
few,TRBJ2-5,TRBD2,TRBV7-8,TGTGCCAGCAGCCCCTGGAGAGGCGGGAGGGCAGAGACCCAGTACTTC,CASSPWRGGRAETQYF
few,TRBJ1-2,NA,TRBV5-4,TGTGCCAGCAGCTTACAGTACAACTATGGCTACACCTTC,CASSLQYNYGYTF
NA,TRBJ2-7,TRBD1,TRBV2,TGTGCCAGCATCAGGGACAGGGGGTACGAGCAGTACTTC,CASIRDRGYEQYF
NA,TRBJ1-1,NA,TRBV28,TGTGCCAGCACCATAATCGGAGGGGTTAACACTGAAGCTTTCTTT,CASTIIGGVNTEAFF
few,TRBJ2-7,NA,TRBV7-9,TGTGCCAGCGGAGGGTACGAGCAGTACTTC,CASGGYEQYF
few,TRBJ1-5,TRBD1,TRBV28,TGTGCCAGCAGTTTAACAGGGGGTAAAAGTCAGCCCCAGCATTTT,CASSLTGGKSQPQHF
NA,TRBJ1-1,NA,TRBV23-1,TGCGCCAGCATCCCGGGGGCTTTCTTT,CASIPGAFF
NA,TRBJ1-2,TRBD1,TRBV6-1,TGTGCCAGCAGCCCCACAGGGGGCTTCTATGGCTACACCTTC,CASSPTGGFYGYTF
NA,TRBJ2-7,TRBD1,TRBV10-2,TGCGCCAGCAGTGCGGGACAGGGGGACTACGAGCAGTACTTC,CASSAGQGDYEQYF
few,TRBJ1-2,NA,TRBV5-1,TGCGCCAGCAGCTTGGCCGGGGGGGCGGATGGCTACACCTTC,CASSLAGGADGYTF
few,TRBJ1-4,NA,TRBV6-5,TGTGCCAGCACACGCACCGGGCTCGGGGATGAAAAACTGTTTTTT,CASTRTGLGDEKLFF
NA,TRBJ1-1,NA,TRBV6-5,TGTGCCAGCAGTTACTCGGCTTCAAACACTGAAGCTTTCTTT,CASSYSASNTEAFF
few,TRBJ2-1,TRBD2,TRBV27,TGTGCCAGCAGTTTATCCAGGCCGGGAGGGCCTGAAGGAAATGAGCAGTTCTTC,CASSLSRPGGPEGNEQFF
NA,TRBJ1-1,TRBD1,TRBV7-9,TGTGCCAGCAGCTTGGACAGGGCATGGACTGAAGCTTTCTTT,CASSLDRAWTEAFF
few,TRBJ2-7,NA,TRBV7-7,TGTGCTAGCAGCGTATCACAGGGTCGCGAGCAGTACTTC,CASSVSQGREQYF
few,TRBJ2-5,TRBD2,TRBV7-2,TGTGCCAGCAGCTTCGCGACTAGCGGGAGGGGGGAGACCCAGTACTTC,CASSFATSGRGETQYF
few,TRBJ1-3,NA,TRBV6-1,TGTGCCAGCAGTGCCTTCGCAGGGGCCTCTGGAAACACCATATATTTT,CASSAFAGASGNTIYF
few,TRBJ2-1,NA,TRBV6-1,TGTGCCAGCAGTGAAGCGCGGCAGGGGCCTTACAATGAGCAGTTCTTC,CASSEARQGPYNEQFF
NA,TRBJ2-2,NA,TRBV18,TGTGCCAGCTCACTCAGATCGGGAAAGAACACCGGGGAGCTGTTTTTT,CASSLRSGKNTGELFF
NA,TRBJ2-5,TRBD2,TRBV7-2,TGTGCCAGCACTCTGGGGGCGGGAGGGCCAAGGGAGACCCAGTACTTC,CASTLGAGGPRETQYF
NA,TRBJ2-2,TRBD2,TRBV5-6,TGTGCCAGCAGCTTGGCAGCGGGGGAAATCTCCGGGGAGCTGTTTTTT,CASSLAAGEISGELFF
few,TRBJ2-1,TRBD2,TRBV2,TGTGCCAGCAGTGATCGACCGGGACTAGCGGGAGTCAATGAGCAGTTCTTC,CASSDRPGLAGVNEQFF
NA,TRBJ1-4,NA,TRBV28,TGTGCCAGCAGCACCGGGACGGGGGGGGAAAAACTGTTTTTT,CASSTGTGGEKLFF
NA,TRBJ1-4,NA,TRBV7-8,TGTGCCAGCAGCCGTCGTGCGGGGGCAACTAATGAAAAACTGTTTTTT,CASSRRAGATNEKLFF
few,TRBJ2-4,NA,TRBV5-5,TGTGCCAGCAGCCCCCTAGGAGACGAAGACATTCAGTACTTC,CASSPLGDEDIQYF
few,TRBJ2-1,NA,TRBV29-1,TGCAGCGTTGACAGGATCTCCTACAATGAGCAGTTCTTC,CSVDRISYNEQFF
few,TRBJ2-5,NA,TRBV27,TGTGCCAGCAGTTCCCAGGGGAGCGAGACCCAGTACTTC,CASSSQGSETQYF
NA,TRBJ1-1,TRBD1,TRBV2,TGTGCCAGCAGTGACCTAGGACAGGGTGAAACTGAAGCTTTCTTT,CASSDLGQGETEAFF
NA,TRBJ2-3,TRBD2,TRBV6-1,TGTGCCAGCTCAAGGACTAGCGGGGGCACAGATACGCAGTATTTT,CASSRTSGGTDTQYF
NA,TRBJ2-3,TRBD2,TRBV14,TGTGCCAGCAGCCAAGATGGAGCGGGAGGAGATACGCAGTATTTT,CASSQDGAGGDTQYF
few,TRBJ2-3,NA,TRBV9,TGTGCCAGCAGCGTAGAACAGATTAGCACAGATACGCAGTATTTT,CASSVEQISTDTQYF
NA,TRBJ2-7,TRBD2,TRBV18,TGTGCCAGCTCACTTCCTAGCGGGGGGACCTACGAGCAGTACTTC,CASSLPSGGTYEQYF
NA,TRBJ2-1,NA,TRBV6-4,TGTGCCAGCAGTGACGGCCAGGTCTCGGATGAGCAGTTCTTC,CASSDGQVSDEQFF
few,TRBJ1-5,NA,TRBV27,TGTGCCAGCAGTTTATCCCGGGTTAGCAATCAGCCCCAGCATTTT,CASSLSRVSNQPQHF
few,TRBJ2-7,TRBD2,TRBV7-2,TGTGCCAGCAGCCAGGGACTAGCGAGAGAGTACGAGCAGTACTTC,CASSQGLAREYEQYF
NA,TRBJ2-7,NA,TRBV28,NA,CASSSSTGYLHEQYF
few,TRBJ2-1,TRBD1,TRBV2,TGTGCCAGCAGCAACTCGGAACAGGGGGGGTTCTTC,CASSNSEQGGFF
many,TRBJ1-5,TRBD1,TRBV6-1,TGTGCCAGCAGTGAAACCCCAGGGGGCCGCCAAGATCATTTT,CASSETPGGRQDHF
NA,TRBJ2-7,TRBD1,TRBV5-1,TGCGCCAGCAGCCCCTACCAAAACAGGGGGCGCAAATACGAGCAGTACTTC,CASSPYQNRGRKYEQYF
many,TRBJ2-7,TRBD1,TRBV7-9,TGTGCCAGCAGCCCCGGGACAGGGGTTTACGAGCAGTACTTC,CASSPGTGVYEQYF
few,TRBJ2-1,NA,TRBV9,TGTGCCAGCAGCATGACTGATTACAATGAGCAGTTCTTC,CASSMTDYNEQFF